This T cell receptor (beta chain) came from a study of patients and donors after allogeneic stem cell transplantation. This clonotype was picked up a small number of times. TCRdb independently ran MiXCR on the RT-PCR reads; one entry per CDR3 protein. Of about 160,000 distinct CDR3 sequences listed, roughly 31% were seen once; the top ten hold around 3.3%. The sample consisted of blood, either unsorted or a sorted T cell fraction (not recorded which). The origin of this receptor is a human donor who was either an allogeneic HSCT recipient or a stem cell or donor lymphocyte infusion donor (not recorded which). It is not recorded whose cells these are; they may come from a transplant donor.

The CDR3 sequence is CASSLGAGGIYEQYF. The DNA of the CDR3 is TGTGCCAGCAGCTTAGGCGCAGGGGGAATCTACGAGCAGTACTTC. The V and J genes are TRBV5-6 and TRBJ2-7, with 7 positions matching TRBD1. The CDR3 runs 15 residues. V dropped 2 bases and J dropped 3; count of bases not matched to a gene: 8. From germline, CDR1 is SGHDT and CDR2 YYEEEE. Full variable domain (missing parts from reference TRBV5-6 and TRBJ2-7): DAGVTQSPTHLIKTRGQQVTLRCSPKSGHDTVSWYQQALGQGPQFIFQYYEEEERQRGNFPDRFSGHQFPNYSSELNVNALLLGDSALYLCASSLGAGGIYEQYFGPGTRLTVT.